This entry describes one T cell receptor beta chain. Its antigen is undetermined. These data are taken from a study of ipilimumab plus nivolumab after autologous stem cell transplantation. Study overall: Patients received a median of about five ipilimumab and roughly eight nivolumab doses. Myeloma patients were high-risk transplant-naive or relapsed within 3 years of first autologous transplant.

V lost 3 bases and J 0 bases, leaving 12 bases between the germline ends. The CDR3 length is 15 residues. CDR1 is MDHEN, CDR2 SYDVKM, per germline. Sequenced by immunoSEQ multiplex PCR; TCRdb stores in-frame clones only, minus some. The sample holds over 35,000 clones, over 90% seen once. The study's findings and limits: TCR repertoire, Treg phenotype and gut microbiota reportedly support more study of this approach.

The TCR sequence derives from a male donor with multiple myeloma. The source material was PBMCs, sampled in a trial of ipilimumab plus nivolumab as post-transplant consolidation. The J gene is TRBJ2-7, the V gene TRBV28; possibly TRBD2 for D (7 bases). The CDR3 DNA follows: TGTGCCAGCAGTTTGGGCGGGGGCGCCTCCTACGAGCAGTACTTC. Its translation is CASSLGGGASYEQYF.